The rows below give T cell receptor beta chains drawn from one sample of a study of T cell changes during pregnancy in multiple sclerosis. Using immunoSEQ multiplex PCR, the repertoire was profiled, and TCRdb retains in-frame clones only, with some absent. The top ten hold around 0.41% of the sample, which has 37,000 or so clones, roughly 90% seen once. The material was CD4+ T cells from peripheral blood mononuclear cells, obtained in the second trimester of pregnancy. Receptors originate from a female donor with multiple sclerosis, enrolled in a pregnancy study. Each CDR3 is given with its conserved first and last residue. D genes are given only for firm matches. Only some rows state a clone size, as once, few, many or a class for expanded clones.

clone size	V gene	D gene	J gene	CDR3 DNA	CDR3 protein
once	TRBV7-2	TRBD1	TRBJ1-4	TGTGCCAGCAGCACCCACAGGGGACCTAATGAAAAACTGTTTTTT	CASSTHRGPNEKLFF
once	TRBV13	TRBD2	TRBJ2-5	TGTGCCAGCGCACGGGGAGGGACCCAAGAGACCCAGTACTTC	CASARGGTQETQYF
.	TRBV5-1	TRBD2	TRBJ2-1	TGCGCCAGCAACCGGGGAGCGGGAGGAAACAATGAGCAGTTCTTC	CASNRGAGGNNEQFF
.	TRBV6-6	.	TRBJ1-1	TGTGCCAGCAGTTATCATAGCGATGTTGAAGCTTTCTTT	CASSYHSDVEAFF
once	TRBV6-5	.	TRBJ1-2	TGTGCCAGCAATAACGCAGGGTATAGTTCGAGCTACACCTTC	CASNNAGYSSSYTF
.	TRBV5-6	.	TRBJ1-4	TGTGCCAGCAGCTCGATACACAGGGTTTTCGGCGGTGAAAAACTGTTTTTT	CASSSIHRVFGGEKLFF
.	TRBV6-6	.	TRBJ2-7	TGTGCCAGCAGACCCGGACTTTTTAACGACTACGAGCAGTACTTC	CASRPGLFNDYEQYF
.	TRBV9	.	TRBJ1-4	TGTGCCAGCAGCGTGGACGGGAGGAGTGAAAAACTGTTTTTT	CASSVDGRSEKLFF
once	TRBV19	.	TRBJ1-6	TGTGCCAGTAGTATAGATGGATCACTAAACAATTCACCCCTCCACTTT	CASSIDGSLNNSPLHF
.	TRBV7-2	.	TRBJ1-2	TGTGCCAGCAGCAAACCGACACCCGCTAACTATGGCTACACCTTC	CASSKPTPANYGYTF
.	TRBV6-5	.	TRBJ1-2	TGTGCCAGCAGTTACGGGGGCTCTGATGGCTACACCTTC	CASSYGGSDGYTF
.	TRBV5-1	TRBD2	TRBJ2-3	TGCGCCAGCAGCATAGGACTAGCGGAACGCACAGATACGCAGTATTTT	CASSIGLAERTDTQYF
.	TRBV18	.	TRBJ1-5	TGTGCCAGCTCACCGCCCGGGTCAAGCAATCAGCCCCAGCATTTT	CASSPPGSSNQPQHF
.	TRBV6-6	TRBD2	TRBJ2-1	TGTGCCACCCGGGGGCGGGGGGCCAAAAGCTTCAATGAGCAGTTCTTC	CATRGRGAKSFNEQFF
.	TRBV6-1	.	TRBJ2-4	TGTGCCAGCAGTGAAGCGCTTCAAGGGGTCTACATTCAGTACTTC	CASSEALQGVYIQYF
.	TRBV12-2	.	TRBJ2-7	TGTGCAAGTCGCTTAGCGCCGGGATCCCCATCCGAGCAGTACTTC	CASRLAPGSPSEQYF
.	TRBV29-1	.	TRBJ2-3	TGCAGCGGGACGCCCCAGGGGAATCCCACAGATACGCAGTATTTT	CSGTPQGNPTDTQYF
.	TRBV29-1	.	TRBJ1-1	TGCAGCGCTCCTGAAGGTTGGGGGGATGAAGCTTTCTTT	CSAPEGWGDEAFF
few	TRBV9	TRBD2	TRBJ2-7	TGTGCCAGCAGCGGAGGACTAGCGGGGGCCAACTACGAGCAGTACTTC	CASSGGLAGANYEQYF
.	TRBV9	TRBD2	TRBJ2-3	TGTGCCAGCAGCGTGGGACTAGAATTAACAGATACGCAGTATTTT	CASSVGLELTDTQYF
.	TRBV7-2	TRBD1	TRBJ1-2	TGTGCCAGCAGACTTACAGGGGGCGATGGCTACACCTTC	CASRLTGGDGYTF
.	TRBV29-1	TRBD1	TRBJ2-1	TGCAGCGCTAAGGACAGGGGCTACTACAATGAGCAGTTCTTC	CSAKDRGYYNEQFF
.	TRBV2	TRBD1	TRBJ2-7	TGTGCCAGCAGTAGCGTCAGGGGGCGCCGGGGACCCTACTTC	CASSSVRGRRGPYF
few	TRBV7-2	TRBD1	TRBJ1-2	TGTGCCAGCAGCTTAGGGGGACAGAATGGCTACACCTTC	CASSLGGQNGYTF
.	TRBV7-8	TRBD2	TRBJ2-7	TGTGCCAGCAGCCCAGGGGGTAGCGGGAGCCCTCTATACTTC	CASSPGGSGSPLYF